This T cell receptor (beta chain) came from a study of radiation and T cells in renal cell carcinoma. The study's findings and limits: Without pretreatment biopsies, baseline tumor clonotype presence was undetermined.

The germline CDR1 and CDR2 sequences are GTSNPN and SVGIG (reference sequence). Trimming shortened V by 4 bases and J by 5 bases, and 17 bases separated the two germline ends. The CDR3 extends over 14 amino acids. Time point noted: blood 4 weeks post-SBRT, at nephrectomy. Treatment denoted: 15 Gy SBRT to primary tumor, nephrectomy 4 weeks later. Serial blood draws occurred at baseline and 2 and 4 weeks post-SBRT. This clone has a handful of counts. Its antigen is unknown. Sequencing was performed with immunoSEQ multiplex PCR; in TCRdb, only in-frame clones are kept and a portion is missing. The sample lists 120,000 to 150,000 clones; 80% to 90% were seen once.

The sequence was obtained from a woman in her fifties or sixties with renal cell carcinoma. This chain connects TRBV30 to TRBJ1-1; D is perhaps TRBD1 (5 bases). Here the sequenced sample was blood, taken from a patient whose treatment included radiotherapy and nephrectomy. The CDR3 loop reads CAWIPGAGRTEAFF. The CDR3 coding sequence is TGTGCCTGGATCCCCGGGGCAGGGAGGACTGAAGCTTTCTTT.